Listed below are T cell receptor beta chains from one sample, sequenced in a study of blood T cell repertoires in COVID-19. The assay was immunoSEQ multiplex PCR, and TCRdb's table has in-frame clones only and misses some. This sample yields 200,000 to 250,000 clones, of which 86% are seen a single time; roughly 2% belongs to the top ten. Sequencing was carried out using PBMCs or T cells enriched from blood (not recorded which). These receptors came from a woman aged 50 to 60 who had recovered from COVID-19. CDR3s leave out the opening cysteine and the closing phenylalanine or tryptophan.

TRBV7-2 ASSIRDIEQF
TRBV4-3 ASSLNTQGRYGYT
TRBV12-3/TRBV12-4 ASRELVNEQF
TRBV28 ASSLREPNEQF
TRBV19 ASSIDRDSTYT
TRBV18 ASSPPAGGDEQY
TRBV2 ARRQGNLSGANVLT
TRBV5-4 ASSLAVTGMNEAF
TRBV7-8 ASSVDRGGGAF
TRBV5-1 ASSLALGRQGASPLH
TRBV7-9 ASSWTVNTEAF
TRBV27 ASSFKGQQETQY
TRBV9 ASSVQGINSPLH
TRBV11-3 ASSLSVQGAASYEQY
TRBV19 ASRDKTTYEQY
TRBV7-2 ASSLERDRGEAF
TRBV7-9 ASSLLAGEPYNEQF
TRBV6-5 ASSSGGGEKLF
TRBV5-1 ASSLAGTGSARYQETQY
TRBV7-9 ASSLVQPQGSIAF
TRBV19 ASKITYSSETQY
TRBV29-1 SVKKADRSNYGYT
TRBV4-3 ASSQDVGQGAYEQY
TRBV7-2 ASYSYVAGGKYGYT
TRBV19 ASSPRGQSTESNQPQH
TRBV5-4 ASSPKGTGGIYNEQF
TRBV11-3 ASSQKPDRVTNYGYT
TRBV19 ASSKPRDRGPEQF
TRBV18 ASSPGTGSEKLF
TRBV18 ASSRTGGFGANVLT
TRBV5-6 ASSFPTGQETQY
TRBV18 ASSPQREKFDEQF
TRBV5-5 ASSGRAGQGSYEQY
TRBV5-4 ASSLLLADNEQF
TRBV12-3/TRBV12-4 ASSFQFGYT
TRBV7-2 ASSLSWEWDQPQH
TRBV15 ATSRGGGSTDTQY
TRBV9 ASSVAGSTDTQY
TRBV4-3 ASSQDETGAYEQY
TRBV12-5 ASGPGANEKLF
TRBV5-5 ASSLARANTGELF
TRBV19 ASSIVTVNQPQH
TRBV4-2 ASSQDSAGGPEGEQF
TRBV6-1 ASSKGTGRPNEKLF
TRBV6-2/TRBV6-3 ASSSLRDRDYGEQF
TRBV6-5 AEASGGAGEQY
TRBV11-2 ASSLGTGYGYT
TRBV18 ASSPSDRPNEQF
TRBV6-5 ASSYRTEASYEQY
TRBV9 ASSAASVAAGELF
TRBV4-1 ASSLGLAGGPHNEQF
TRBV27 ASRTGHGSGANVLT